This T cell receptor beta chain derives from a study of human T cells and chemical hapten exposure. For the study at large: Mainly, slight library volume differences in the pool made TCR yields vary. Study-level findings and limits: With DPC sensitization, TCRs exceeding 1 in 1000 frequency showed no change.

Attachment of unique molecular identifiers to individual cDNA molecules was performed in the library. MiXCR, applied by TCRdb to the 5' RACE reads, yields one record per CDR3 protein. Among fewer than 150,000 distinct CDR3 sequences, 15% to 20% were seen once, and the ten largest hold 2.5% to 3%. With regard to this clonotype: Its antigen is still unknown.

Per the germline V gene, CDR1 is MDHEN and CDR2 is SYDVKM. This CDR3 region has 15 residues. V lost 3 bases to trimming and J lost 4 bases; unmatched junction nucleotides: 8. From whole blood left unfractionated, total RNA was extracted. This clonotype was obtained from a human donor in good health. The rearrangement links TRBV28 to TRBJ2-7; 8 nucleotides match TRBD1. The CDR3 is CASSLPSGQVYEQYF. CDR3 nucleotides: TGTGCCAGCAGTTTGCCGTCGGGACAGGTTTACGAGCAGTACTTC.